This T cell receptor beta chain was sequenced during a study of cytomegalovirus exposure and HLA in healthy donors. 13 Jbeta primers and 60 Vbeta primers were used for the PCR. Clones were sequenced by immunoSEQ multiplex PCR, and TCRdb holds only the in-frame ones, with some missing. This sample has approximately 260,000 clones, with around four fifths found just once. Sequenced sample: PBMCs. This TCR derives from a middle-aged woman in good health and CMV-seropositive.

The CDR3 loop is CASSIRGQVSTDTQYF. The CDR3 DNA is TGTGCCAGCAGCATTCGCGGACAGGTTAGCACAGATACGCAGTATTTT. V and J are TRBV7-2 and TRBJ2-3; 7 nucleotides match TRBD1. The CDR3 spans 16 residues. Germline loops: CDR1 SGHTA, CDR2 FQGNSA. V dropped 5 bases and J dropped 0; count of bases not matched to a gene: 8.